This T cell receptor (beta chain) was identified during a study of metastatic and nonmetastatic thyroid tumors. This clone was observed at least ten times. Using MiXCR, TCRdb re-called clones from the PCR reads. The sample contains 30,000 to 50,000 clones, roughly 13% of which appear only once. This CDR3 contains 11 residues. Germline V CDR1 and CDR2: DFQATT, SNEGSKA (reference sequence). Trimming took 2 bases from V and 5 from J, leaving 6 bases between them. Every patient underwent thyroid surgery untreated. The sample was blood. V and J are TRBV20-1 and TRBJ1-1; the D is unclear. The clonotype originates from a female donor with papillary thyroid cancer or a benign thyroid nodule (not recorded which). Some clones in this sample may be carry-over from other donors' samples. The CDR3 region is CSARRETEAFF. CDR3 in DNA: TGCAGTGCTAGACGTGAGACTGAAGCTTTCTTT.